The sequence of this TCR beta chain was determined in a study of cytomegalovirus exposure and HLA in healthy donors. The CDR3 totals 16 residues. V lost 1 base, J lost 7 bases, and 8 bases stayed unmatched. The germline CDR1 and CDR2 sequences are SGHTA and FQGNSA. It was with 60 Vbeta and 13 Jbeta primers that the PCR ran. The protocol was immunoSEQ multiplex PCR, while the TCRdb copy is restricted to in-frame clones and leaves out a portion. The repertoire holds fewer than 80,000 clones, with over 60% as singletons. The chain joins TRBV7-2 to TRBJ2-1; 9 positions match TRBD2. This receptor was obtained from a man over 45 in good health and CMV-seropositive. Sequencing was carried out using PBMCs. CDR3 coding DNA: TGTGCCAGCAGCTTAGGGCTGCGGGGGGGCATTAATGAGCAGTTCTTC. Its protein product is CASSLGLRGGINEQFF.